The 22 T cell receptor beta chains in this list originate from one sample, sequenced in a study of identical twins. TCRdb re-derived calls from the 5' RACE reads in MiXCR, one entry per CDR3 protein. This sample has about 1.7 million distinct CDR3 sequences, with 32% found just once. Sequenced: cord blood. These receptors originate from a newborn girl in good health.

In its sample, this clonotype was seen a few times. The chain carries TRBV6-6 and TRBJ1-2, with D unresolved. This CDR3 spans 13 amino acids. Deletions cut 3 bases from V and 5 bases from J, with 10 bases between. Germline V lookup: CDR1 MNHNY, CDR2 SVGAGI (reference sequence). CDR3 loop: CASSYRTDYGYTF. The CDR3 nucleotides are TGTGCCAGCAGTTATCGGACGGATTATGGCTACACCTTC.

This clonotype was counted a few times. The V call is TRBV7-2, the J call TRBJ1-6; D remains unclear. Germline V gives CDR1 SGHTA, CDR2 FQGNSA. V lost 3 bases to trimming and J lost 9 bases, with 12 bases between them. The CDR3 covers 14 residues. CDR3 protein: CASSFSGSGSPLHF. The CDR3, as DNA: TGTGCCAGCAGCTTTAGTGGTTCGGGTTCACCCCTCCACTTT.

The J gene is TRBJ1-6, the V gene TRBV27, with D possibly being TRBD1 (6 bases). V lost 7 bases, J lost 9 bases, and 16 bases lay in between. Germline CDR1 reads MNHEY; CDR2 reads SMNVEV (reference sequence). This CDR3 region has 14 residues. This CDR3 is CASKQGARGSPLHF. The CDR3 bases are TGTGCCAGCAAACAGGGAGCAAGAGGTTCACCCCTCCACTTT.

This clonotype showed up just a few times. In DNA form, the CDR3 reads TGTGCCAGCAGCCAAGAGTCTTCGGGGGGCCGGGGGACCCAGTACTTC. As protein: CASSQESSGGRGTQYF. The V gene is TRBV4-2, the J gene TRBJ2-5; tentative D call: TRBD2 (7 bases). Trimming cost V 0 bases and J 7 bases, with 18 bases left between them. Germline CDR1 LGHNA, CDR2 YNFKEQ. This CDR3 spans 16 amino acids.

This clonotype was recorded a few times. This chain joins TRBV6-2 or TRBV6-3 and TRBJ2-7, with 9 bases matching TRBD2. Germline loops: CDR1 MNHEY, CDR2 SVGEGT. The CDR3 length is 15 residues. The V segment lost 5 bases and the J segment 2 bases; nucleotides outside the gene matches: 7. For the CDR3, the DNA is TGTGCCAGCAGTGTCGGCGGGGGGGGACCCTACGAGCAGTACTTC. Translation gives CASSVGGGGPYEQYF.

The chain recombines TRBV6-1 with TRBJ1-6; possible D gene TRBD1, 5 bases. The germline gives CDR1 MNHNS, CDR2 SASEGT. The V and J ends lost 6 bases and 9 bases respectively, with 12 bases between them. CDR3 length: 13 residues. CDR3 region: CASRREGTSPLHF. CDR3 nucleotide sequence: TGTGCCAGCAGGCGGGAGGGGACTTCACCCCTCCACTTT.

This clonotype occurred once. One base away lies a much larger clone, so this may be a sequencing read error. CDR3 DNA: TGTGCCAGCAGCCAACTATTGACTAGCGGGAGTCCCAATGAGCAGTACTTC. It codes for CASSQLLTSGSPNEQYF. The chain combines TRBV3-1 with TRBJ2-5, with 12 bases aligning to TRBD2. Trimming cost V 2 bases and J 11 bases; bases outside gene matches: 15. Germline assignment: CDR1 LGHDT and CDR2 YNNKEL (reference sequence). The CDR3 consists of 17 residues.

This clonotype was recorded at least ten times. This sequence joins TRBV7-2 and TRBJ2-1, with a weak D call TRBD2 (5 bases). Germline lookup yields CDR1 SGHTA and CDR2 FQGNSA. Trimming took 4 bases from V and 0 from J, leaving 10 bases between them. CDR3 length: 15 residues. The CDR3 nucleotides are TGTGCCAGCAGCTCCCAGCGGAGCTCCTACAATGAGCAGTTCTTC. This sequence encodes CASSSQRSSYNEQFF.

This chain connects TRBV3-1 to TRBJ2-4; D ambiguous. This CDR3 comprises 15 residues. The V end was cut by 4 bases, the J end by 0 bases, with 10 bases between. Germline values: CDR1 LGHDT, CDR2 YNNKEL (reference sequence). The CDR3 nucleotides are TGTGCCAGCAGCCTCTCACCTCTAGCCAAAAACATTCAGTACTTC. It yields the protein CASSLSPLAKNIQYF.

The table lists this clonotype with a few counts. The V call is TRBV29-1, the J call TRBJ1-2; D is unclear. Germline V gene lookup returns CDR1 SQVTM and CDR2 ANQGSEA. This CDR3 is built from 12 residues. Trimming cost V 2 bases and J 4 bases, with 8 bases left between them. The CDR3 reads CSVESAIYGYTF. The CDR3 DNA is TGCAGCGTTGAATCCGCCATCTATGGCTACACCTTC. Using reference TRBV29-1 and TRBJ1-2 for the parts outside the CDR3, the full variable domain is SAVISQKPSRDICQRGTSLTIQCQVDSQVTMMFWYRQQPGQSLTLIATANQGSEATYESGFVIDKFPISRPNLTFSTLTVSNMSPEDSSIYLCSVESAIYGYTFGSGTRLTVV.

The chain recombines TRBV29-1 with TRBJ1-2, with TRBD1 matching 8 bases. The CDR3 spans 12 residues. V dropped 0 bases and J dropped 8; count of bases not matched to a gene: 2. Germline CDR1 reads SQVTM; CDR2 reads ANQGSEA. The CDR3 nucleotides are TGCAGCGTTGAAGATCGGGACAGGGGCTACACCTTC. This encodes CSVEDRDRGYTF.

V usage is TRBV20-1 and J usage is TRBJ2-1; D is unresolved. The J call may be faulty, since TRBJ2-7 better matches the DNA end. The CDR3 runs 15 residues. CDR1 and CDR2 (germline): DFQATT, SNEGSKA (reference sequence). The CDR3 here is CSARGPTVSYNEQYF. The CDR3 DNA reads TGCAGTGCTAGAGGTCCGACTGTCTCCTACAATGAGCAGTACTTC.

This sequence joins TRBV4-1 and TRBJ1-4; 8 nucleotides agree with TRBD1. This CDR3 is built from 14 residues. Germline values: CDR1 MGHRA, CDR2 YSYEKL. V shed 5 bases, J shed 6 bases, and the junction held 5 bases outside the gene matches. CDR3 amino acids: CASSERQGYEKLFF. CDR3 coding DNA: TGCGCCAGCAGCGAACGACAGGGGTATGAAAAACTGTTTTTT.

This sequence joins TRBV19 and TRBJ1-2; D might be TRBD1 (5 bases). The V end was cut by 7 bases, the J end by 4 bases, with 13 bases between. In germline, CDR1 is LNHDA, CDR2 SQIVND (reference sequence). This CDR3 is 13 amino acids long. The CDR3 reads CASKKGNSYGYTF. CDR3 DNA sequence: TGTGCCAGTAAAAAGGGGAACTCCTATGGCTACACCTTC.

V gene TRBV12-3 or TRBV12-4 combines with J gene TRBJ2-5, with 12 bases that match TRBD2. CDR3 length: 16 amino acids. Trimming removed 3 bases from V and 1 base from J; junction bases left unmatched: 3. Here the CDR3 DNA reads TGTGCCAGCAGTTTGACTAGCGGGGGATTCCAAGAGACCCAGTACTTC. This gives the protein CASSLTSGGFQETQYF.

The V and J genes are TRBV20-1 and TRBJ2-7, with 7 bases lining up with TRBD1. Trimming took 5 bases from V and 4 from J; bases not matched to a gene: 23. Looked up from germline, CDR1 is DFQATT and CDR2 is SNEGSKA (reference sequence). The CDR3 totals 18 residues. This CDR3 is CSASVGAAGGWPAYEQYF. Here the CDR3 DNA reads TGCAGTGCTTCGGTAGGGGCCGCAGGGGGTTGGCCGGCGTACGAGCAGTACTTC.

The CDR3 DNA reads as TGTGCCAGTAGTATAAAGGCTTACGCAGATACGCAGTATTTT. This gives the protein CASSIKAYADTQYF. V and J are TRBV19 and TRBJ2-3; D remains ambiguous. Germline V gene lookup returns CDR1 LNHDA and CDR2 SQIVND (reference sequence). Trimming removed 2 bases from V and 4 bases from J, with 10 bases in between. There are 14 residues in the CDR3.

The chain joins TRBV20-1 to TRBJ2-3; 11 positions match TRBD2. Trimming took 6 bases from V and 1 from J; bases not matched to a gene: 9. Per the germline V gene, CDR1 is DFQATT and CDR2 is SNEGSKA (reference sequence). The CDR3 contains 16 residues. Here the CDR3 DNA reads TGCAGTGCAACACTAGCGGGAGCGTTTGGCACAGATACGCAGTATTTT. It translates to CSATLAGAFGTDTQYF.

This clonotype came up many times. The rearrangement uses TRBV6-5 and TRBJ2-5, with 9 bases identical to TRBD2. Trimming cost V 3 bases and J 3 bases; bases outside gene matches: 2. CDR3 size: 14 residues. Germline V gene sequence: CDR1 MNHEY, CDR2 SVGAGI. The CDR3 reads CASSYSGRKETQYF. The CDR3 bases are TGTGCCAGCAGTTATAGCGGGAGAAAAGAGACCCAGTACTTC.

This chain uses TRBV7-9 with TRBJ1-2; D unclear. Per germline, CDR1 SEHNR and CDR2 FQNEAQ (reference sequence). This CDR3 is 14 amino acids long. Deletions cut 5 bases from V and 0 bases from J, with 10 bases between. Written as DNA, the CDR3 is TGTGCCAGCAGCGGAACAGCTACTAACTATGGCTACACCTTC. Its translation is CASSGTATNYGYTF.

The sample holds one count of this clonotype. The V and J genes are TRBV9 and TRBJ2-4, with 7 nucleotides matching TRBD2. The J call may not be correct, given that the DNA end is closer to TRBJ2-7. The length of the CDR3 is 16 residues. Germline V gives CDR1 SGDLS, CDR2 YYNGEE. CDR3 amino acids: CASSPGGRGAYYEQYF. DNA of the CDR3: TGTGCCAGCAGCCCCGGGGGGAGAGGGGCCTACTACGAGCAGTACTTC.

This clonotype was detected only a few times. The rearrangement links TRBV3-1 to TRBJ2-7, with TRBD2 matching over 7 bases. Germline V gene data show CDR1 as LGHDT and CDR2 as YNNKEL (reference sequence). The CDR3 loop spans 15 amino acids. With V trimmed by 1 base and J by 2 bases, 5 bases remained unmatched. This CDR3 reads CASSQGLAVTYEQYF. The CDR3 region has the DNA TGTGCCAGCAGCCAAGGGCTAGCGGTAACCTACGAGCAGTACTTC.